These 10 T cell receptor beta chains were sequenced from one sample in a study of Ad26.COV2.S vaccination and SARS-CoV-2 variants. The method was immunoSEQ multiplex PCR; TCRdb's version includes in-frame clones alone and lacks a portion of them. The sample contains approximately 400,000 clones, 83% of which appear only once. As for treatment: approximately 18 received Ad26.COV2.S at low or high dose, single or two shots; roughly five received placebo; per-sample allocation not given. Following the first vaccine or placebo injection, samples were taken on day 63. Sequenced here: peripheral blood, sampled in a trial of Ad26.COV2.S vaccine versus placebo. Source of these receptors: a person aged 18-65 years who received the Ad26.COV2.S COVID-19 vaccine or a placebo.

This clone was picked up a small number of times. This chain uses TRBV2 with TRBJ1-3, with D unclear. The CDR3 sequence is 16 residues long. Looked up from germline, CDR1 is SNHLY and CDR2 is FYNNEI. V gave up 0 bases and J gave up 4 bases, with 13 bases separating them. The CDR3 spells CASSEALGQIGNTIYF. The DNA of the CDR3 is TGTGCCAGCAGTGAAGCGCTCGGTCAGATCGGAAACACCATATATTTT.

This chain links TRBV6-5 with TRBJ2-1; D gene uncertain. There are 13 residues in the CDR3. Germline CDR1 reads MNHEY; CDR2 reads SVGAGI. Trimming left V 7 bases short and J 0 bases short, with 7 bases between. The CDR3 sequence: CASKESSYNEQFF. The DNA of the CDR3 is TGTGCCAGCAAAGAGAGCTCCTACAATGAGCAGTTCTTC.

This chain uses TRBV6-2 or TRBV6-3 with TRBJ2-4; TRBD2 might be the D (6 bases). Trimming removed 4 bases at V and 7 bases at J, with 17 bases between. Germline V CDR1 and CDR2: MNHEY, SVGEGT. The CDR3 covers 15 residues. CDR3 in amino acids: CASSFSRRRENIQYF. CDR3 coding DNA: TGTGCCAGCAGTTTTAGTCGGAGGAGGGAGAACATTCAGTACTTC.

This chain connects TRBV21-1 to TRBJ1-5. TRBV21-1 is classified as a pseudogene. This CDR3 has 17 residues. CDR3 nucleotides: TGTGCCAGCAGCAAAGCGTGGGTGGCAGACAGCAATCAGCCCCAGCATTTT. Translating gives CASSKAWVADSNQPQHF.

This rearrangement joins TRBV28 to TRBJ2-1; a possible D gene is TRBD2 (6 bases). V shed 5 bases and J shed 5 bases, with 19 bases lying between them. There are 16 residues in the CDR3. Germline V lookup: CDR1 MDHEN, CDR2 SYDVKM. CDR3 region: CASSPPLWRGNNEQFF. CDR3 sequence (DNA): TGTGCCAGCAGTCCCCCACTCTGGCGGGGAAACAATGAGCAGTTCTTC.

The chain carries TRBV2 and TRBJ2-3; TRBD1 matches at 8 bases. This CDR3 is built from 17 residues. Unmatched junction bases numbered 16, after V lost 11 bases and J lost 0 bases. Germline values: CDR1 SNHLY, CDR2 FYNNEI. The CDR3 DNA is TGTGCCTCCCGACCTTCCCAGGGGGCGATTAGCACAGATACGCAGTATTTT. Translation: CASRPSQGAISTDTQYF.

This clone was recorded once. V is TRBV5-4 and J is TRBJ1-2, with D unresolved. The CDR3 extends over 13 amino acids. CDR1 is SGHNT and CDR2 is YYREEE in the germline V gene (reference sequence). V dropped 5 bases and J dropped 4 bases, with 12 bases sitting between them. As DNA, the CDR3 is TGTGCCAGCAGGGGCGGGGAAGGCTATGGCTACACCTTC. This gives the protein CASRGGEGYGYTF.

The CDR3 region is CASSIRQGVPTEAFF. The CDR3 coding sequence is TGTGCCAGTAGTATCCGGCAGGGAGTACCCACTGAAGCTTTCTTT. The gene calls are TRBV19 and TRBJ1-1; TRBD1 is a possible D gene (5 bases). Per the germline V gene, CDR1 is LNHDA and CDR2 is SQIVND (reference sequence). The CDR3 has 15 residues. V shed 3 bases and J shed 4 bases, with 15 bases lying between them.

The chain links TRBV6-6 to TRBJ1-1; D unresolved. There are 15 residues in the CDR3. V gave up 2 bases and J gave up 2 bases, with 12 bases separating them. Germline V gene data show CDR1 as MNHNY and CDR2 as SVGAGI (reference sequence). The CDR3 protein is CASSYRWSGNTEAFF. CDR3 DNA sequence: TGTGCCAGCAGTTACCGGTGGTCCGGTAACACTGAAGCTTTCTTT.

This chain connects TRBV28 to TRBJ1-2, with D unclear. Germline values: CDR1 MDHEN, CDR2 SYDVKM. The V gene lost 1 base and the J gene lost 7 bases, with 4 bases spanning the gap. The CDR3 length is 11 residues. Written as DNA, the CDR3 is TGTGCCAGCAGTTTATTGGGTGGCTACACCTTC. Protein sequence: CASSLLGGYTF.